Listed here are 2 T cell receptor beta chains from one sample, sequenced in a study of T cell repertoires in cytomegalovirus infection. TCRdb passed the reads through MiXCR, listing each CDR3 protein once. This sample has 120,000 to 150,000 distinct CDR3 sequences, with approximately 5.9% found just once. The source material was PBMCs. The receptor source for this set is a human donor in good health (CMV status not recorded). Some clones in this sample may be carry-over from other donors' samples.

This clonotype was counted at least ten times. The chain employs TRBV12-3 or TRBV12-4 and TRBJ2-7; D not certain. V was clipped by 1 base and J by 6 bases, with 13 bases between them. The CDR3 has 14 amino acids. For the CDR3, the DNA is TGTGCCAGCAGTTTAGGGGCCCATAAGGGCGAGCAGTACTTC. Translation gives CASSLGAHKGEQYF.

In its sample, this clonotype was seen many times. The chain recombines TRBV7-2 with TRBJ1-1; no firm D call. Trimming took 3 bases from V and 6 from J, leaving 17 bases between them. The CDR3 is made up of 15 amino acids. Per the germline V gene, CDR1 is SGHTA and CDR2 is FQGNSA. The CDR3 region has the DNA TGTGCCAGCAGCTTCAGCCAAGGCTTGTCGGCTGAAGCTTTCTTT. This translates into CASSFSQGLSAEAFF.